These 27 T cell receptor beta chains were sequenced from one sample in a study of shared clonotypes between healthy human individuals. Here immunoSEQ multiplex PCR was the method, and the copy in TCRdb shows in-frame clones only, minus some. Of about 980,000 clones detected, over 75% appear once; the ten largest clones hold over 1.3%. Specimen: memory CD4+ T cells sorted from blood. Subset indicated: CD45RA-negative fraction. The receptors come from a man in his late teens or twenties in good health.

The chain uses TRBV30 and TRBJ2-5; tentative D call: TRBD2 (6 bases). This CDR3 comprises 12 residues. Trimming shortened V by 4 bases and J by 4 bases, and 10 bases separated the two germline ends. Per the germline V gene, CDR1 is GTSNPN and CDR2 is SVGIG (reference sequence). CDR3 coding DNA: TGTGCCTGGACGGGGGTTGGAGAGACCCAGTACTTC. Residues: CAWTGVGETQYF.

The genes are TRBV10-2 and TRBJ2-1, with D possibly matching TRBD2 (6 bases). Looked up from germline, CDR1 is WSHSY and CDR2 is SAAADI. The V gene lost 3 bases and the J gene lost 1 base, with 13 bases spanning the gap. The length of the CDR3 is 16 residues. CDR3 coding DNA: TGCGCCAGCAGTGAAATAGCGGTCGTTTCCTACAATGAGCAGTTCTTC. This codes for CASSEIAVVSYNEQFF.

As to this clone: Other DNA sequences from this sample encode an identical CDR3 as well. The CDR3 sequence is CAWRTGGEYGYTF. The CDR3 nucleotides read TGTGCCTGGAGGACAGGGGGCGAGTATGGCTACACCTTC. The chain couples TRBV30 to TRBJ1-2, with 10 nucleotides matching TRBD1. After removal of 3 bases from V and 5 bases from J, the junction contained 3 bases not matched to a gene. The V gene's germline CDR1 is GTSNPN and CDR2 SVGIG (reference sequence). This CDR3 spans 13 amino acids.

This chain links TRBV5-1 with TRBJ1-3; 9 nucleotides match TRBD1. CDR1 and CDR2 (germline): SGHRS, YFSETQ. V shed 0 bases, J shed 0 bases, and the junction held 7 bases outside the gene matches. CDR3 length: 18 amino acids. CDR3 in DNA: TGCGCCAGCAGCTTGGGGACAGGGGCTGTATTCTCTGGAAACACCATATATTTT. Its translation: CASSLGTGAVFSGNTIYF.

The rearrangement uses TRBV20-1 and TRBJ1-4; D unclear. The germline V gene encodes CDR1 DFQATT and CDR2 SNEGSKA (reference sequence). Trimming shortened V by 4 bases and J by 6 bases, and 6 bases separated the two germline ends. This CDR3 region has 11 residues. CDR3 loop: CSAMTDEKLFF. The CDR3 nucleotides are TGCAGTGCTATGACGGATGAAAAACTGTTTTTT.

The genes are TRBV28 and TRBJ2-1; D not resolved. The germline gives CDR1 MDHEN, CDR2 SYDVKM. The CDR3 runs 17 residues. Trimming removed 7 bases at V and 1 base at J, with 20 bases between. The CDR3 region is CASTPPRVRISYNEQFF. Here the CDR3 DNA reads TGTGCCAGCACCCCCCCGCGAGTCCGTATATCCTACAATGAGCAGTTCTTC.

V usage is TRBV5-1 and J usage is TRBJ1-6; D remains unclear. Deletions cut 0 bases from V and 8 bases from J, with 9 bases between. Germline V gene sequence: CDR1 SGHRS, CDR2 YFSETQ. This CDR3 region has 14 residues. The CDR3 DNA is TGCGCCAGCAGCTTGGCCATTGGTGATTCACCCCTCCACTTT. It translates to CASSLAIGDSPLHF.

The chain combines TRBV29-1 with TRBJ2-7; D may be TRBD1 (6 bases). This CDR3 has 13 amino acids. Between the trimmed V and J ends, which lost 2 bases and 2 bases, there was a span of 10 bases. CDR1 and CDR2 from the germline V gene are SQVTM and ANQGSEA. CDR3 protein: CSVESQGTYEQYF. The CDR3 nucleotides read TGCAGCGTTGAAAGCCAGGGGACCTACGAGCAGTACTTC.

V is TRBV9 and J is TRBJ2-3, with 13 nucleotides matching TRBD2. After removal of 0 bases from V and 6 bases from J, the junction contained 4 bases not matched to a gene. This CDR3 has 16 amino acids. Germline assignment: CDR1 SGDLS and CDR2 YYNGEE. Written as DNA, the CDR3 is TGTGCCAGCAGCGTAGTTGGGACTAGCGGGAAGGATACGCAGTATTTT. Its protein product is CASSVVGTSGKDTQYF. Full variable domain (outside the CDR3, taken from reference TRBV9 and TRBJ2-3): DSGVTQTPKHLITATGQRVTLRCSPRSGDLSVYWYQQSLDQGLQFLIQYYNGEERAKGNILERFSAQQFPDLHSELNLSSLELGDSALYFCASSVVGTSGKDTQYFGPGTRLTVL.

This clone showed up just a few times. The chain links TRBV19 to TRBJ1-5, with D possibly being TRBD1 (6 bases). This CDR3 is built from 14 residues. Trimming shortened V by 11 bases and J by 3 bases, and 17 bases separated the two germline ends. Germline lookup yields CDR1 LNHDA and CDR2 SQIVND (reference sequence). CDR3 residues: CASLGEGVNQPQHF. CDR3 sequence (DNA): TGTGCCTCCCTGGGTGAGGGGGTCAATCAGCCCCAGCATTTT.

The chain uses TRBV6-5 and TRBJ1-2; D gene unclear. In germline, CDR1 is MNHEY, CDR2 SVGAGI. This CDR3 has 14 amino acids. With 6 bases removed from V and 4 bases from J, the gap between germline ends came to 15 bases. CDR3 sequence reads: CASRKNGGGYGYTF. In nucleotides, the CDR3 is TGTGCCAGCAGGAAAAACGGAGGCGGCTATGGCTACACCTTC.

In this sample, this clone turned up once. The chain joins TRBV6-5 to TRBJ2-7, with D perhaps matching TRBD2 (6 bases). Trimming stripped 6 bases from V and 2 bases from J, with 17 bases between. CDR1 and CDR2 from the germline V gene are MNHEY and SVGAGI. The CDR3 length is 15 residues. The DNA of the CDR3 is TGTGCCAGCAGGCGGGGCCGGACCATACCCTACGAGCAGTACTTC. The encoded protein is CASRRGRTIPYEQYF.

The genes are TRBV11-2 and TRBJ1-2; D is possibly TRBD1 (5 bases). Deletions cut 0 bases from V and 0 bases from J, with 8 bases between. CDR3 length: 15 residues. Germline V gene lookup returns CDR1 SGHAT and CDR2 FQNNGV. Here the CDR3 reads CASSLDWTTNYGYTF. The CDR3 DNA is TGTGCCAGCAGCTTAGATTGGACAACTAACTATGGCTACACCTTC.

This clone was counted once. The rearrangement joins TRBV10-3 to TRBJ2-6; possibly TRBD2 for D (5 bases). Germline V lookup: CDR1 ENHRY, CDR2 SYGVKD. The ends were cut back, 1 base at V and 4 bases at J, with 11 bases in the middle. This CDR3 has 16 amino acids. The CDR3 region has the DNA TGTGCCATCAGTGAGTATGGAGGCCCCGGGGCCAACGTCCTGACTTTC. This sequence encodes CAISEYGGPGANVLTF.

The rearrangement joins TRBV9 to TRBJ2-5; possibly TRBD1 or TRBD2 for D (5 bases each). The V end lost 0 bases, the J end lost 5 bases, and 17 bases lay between the germline ends. Germline V gene data show CDR1 as SGDLS and CDR2 as YYNGEE. This CDR3 is 16 amino acids long. The CDR3 sequence is CASSVAVSGLAETQYF. In DNA form, the CDR3 reads TGTGCCAGCAGCGTAGCGGTCTCGGGGCTAGCCGAGACCCAGTACTTC.

The genes are TRBV6-5 and TRBJ1-6; no clear D gene. The V end was cut by 6 bases, the J end by 6 bases, with 6 bases between. Germline V gene lookup returns CDR1 MNHEY and CDR2 SVGAGI. The CDR3 has 12 amino acids. The DNA of the CDR3 is TGTGCCAGCAGGGTTGCTAATTCACCCCTCCACTTT. Amino acids: CASRVANSPLHF.

The chain couples TRBV2 to TRBJ2-6; D possibly corresponds to TRBD1 (7 bases). From germline, CDR1 is SNHLY and CDR2 FYNNEI. The CDR3 sequence is 14 residues long. The V end was cut by 10 bases, the J end by 4 bases, with 14 bases between. CDR3 amino acids: CATTRGDGANVLTF. The CDR3 nucleotides are TGTGCCACCACCAGGGGGGACGGGGCCAACGTCCTGACTTTC.

The J gene is TRBJ2-7, the V gene TRBV28, with 7 bases that match TRBD1. Germline V gives CDR1 MDHEN, CDR2 SYDVKM. CDR3 length: 12 residues. The V and J ends lost 1 base and 9 bases, in that order; junction bases with no gene match: 3. The CDR3 is CASSLSGGGQYF. CDR3 in DNA: TGTGCCAGCAGTTTATCAGGGGGTGGGCAGTACTTC.

This chain connects TRBV4-3 to TRBJ1-3; no definite D call. The CDR3 contains 13 residues. Germline assignment: CDR1 LGHNA and CDR2 YSLEER. Between the trimmed V and J ends, which lost 1 base and 4 bases, there was a span of 5 bases. The CDR3: CASSQALGNTIYF. CDR3 DNA: TGCGCCAGCAGCCAAGCACTAGGAAACACCATATATTTT.

The J gene is TRBJ1-6, the V gene TRBV7-9; D possibly corresponds to TRBD1 (5 bases). The length of the CDR3 is 16 residues. V was pared by 1 base and J by 8 bases, with 15 bases between. Germline V gene lookup returns CDR1 SEHNR and CDR2 FQNEAQ (reference sequence). This CDR3 is CASSLGGSGGHSPLHF. The DNA for the CDR3 is TGTGCCAGCAGCTTAGGAGGATCGGGGGGTCATTCACCCCTCCACTTT.

This chain uses TRBV9 with TRBJ1-6; D gene ambiguous. The CDR3 extends over 15 amino acids. CDR1 and CDR2 (germline): SGDLS, YYNGEE. Trimming took 0 bases from V and 3 from J, leaving 7 bases between them. CDR3 sequence: CASSVDVGYNSPLHF. The CDR3 nucleotides read TGTGCCAGCAGCGTAGATGTGGGCTATAATTCACCCCTCCACTTT.

The genes are TRBV5-8 and TRBJ2-5; D gene uncertain. Germline CDR1 and CDR2: SGHTS and YDEGEE. The CDR3 has 12 amino acids. Between the trimmed V and J ends, which lost 3 bases and 9 bases, there was a span of 12 bases. For the CDR3, the DNA is TGTGCCAGCAGCTCCTCCCGTTCGGCCCAGTACTTC. The encoded protein is CASSSSRSAQYF.

This chain joins TRBV30 and TRBJ1-2; 12 nucleotides agree with TRBD1. This CDR3 spans 14 amino acids. CDR1 and CDR2 (germline): GTSNPN, SVGIG (reference sequence). J was trimmed by 5 bases and V by 3 bases; bases with no gene match: 4. The CDR3 sequence is CAWSGTGGVYGYTF. CDR3 bases: TGTGCCTGGAGCGGGACAGGGGGCGTGTATGGCTACACCTTC.

V usage is TRBV19 and J usage is TRBJ1-2, with TRBD1 matching over 7 bases. Germline CDR1 is LNHDA and CDR2 is SQIVND (reference sequence). V trimming: 5 bases; J trimming: 7 bases; junction bases outside the gene matches: 10. The CDR3 length is 14 residues. In nucleotides, the CDR3 is TGTGCCAGTAGTTCGGGACAGTTAGTGGCTGGCTACACCTTC. Encoded protein: CASSSGQLVAGYTF.

The chain's CDR3 is CASSAGPSREQYF. CDR3 DNA sequence: TGTGCCAGCAGCGCGGGACCCTCCCGCGAGCAGTACTTC. The chain uses TRBV7-6 and TRBJ2-7; weak D call: TRBD2 (6 bases). Germline-derived CDR1 and CDR2 are SGHVS and FNYEAQ. The V and J ends lost 5 bases and 6 bases respectively, with 14 bases between them. This CDR3 has 13 amino acids.

The CDR3 spells CASSREGNEQFF. CDR3 nucleotide sequence: TGTGCCAGCTCCAGGGAAGGGAATGAGCAGTTCTTC. The chain has TRBV18 and TRBJ2-1; D might be TRBD1 (5 bases). The V end was cut by 6 bases, the J end by 7 bases, with 10 bases between. The CDR3 extends over 12 amino acids. The germline V gene encodes CDR1 KGHSH and CDR2 LQKENI.

This clone is a singleton in its sample. The J gene is TRBJ1-2, the V gene TRBV30; 7 bases agree with TRBD1. The CDR3 extends over 14 amino acids. The germline V gene encodes CDR1 GTSNPN and CDR2 SVGIG (reference sequence). The V gene end was trimmed by 3 bases and the J gene end by 8 bases; junction bases not matched to a gene: 12. The CDR3 region is CAWREQGNSWGYTF. CDR3 bases: TGTGCCTGGAGAGAACAGGGGAATAGTTGGGGCTACACCTTC.